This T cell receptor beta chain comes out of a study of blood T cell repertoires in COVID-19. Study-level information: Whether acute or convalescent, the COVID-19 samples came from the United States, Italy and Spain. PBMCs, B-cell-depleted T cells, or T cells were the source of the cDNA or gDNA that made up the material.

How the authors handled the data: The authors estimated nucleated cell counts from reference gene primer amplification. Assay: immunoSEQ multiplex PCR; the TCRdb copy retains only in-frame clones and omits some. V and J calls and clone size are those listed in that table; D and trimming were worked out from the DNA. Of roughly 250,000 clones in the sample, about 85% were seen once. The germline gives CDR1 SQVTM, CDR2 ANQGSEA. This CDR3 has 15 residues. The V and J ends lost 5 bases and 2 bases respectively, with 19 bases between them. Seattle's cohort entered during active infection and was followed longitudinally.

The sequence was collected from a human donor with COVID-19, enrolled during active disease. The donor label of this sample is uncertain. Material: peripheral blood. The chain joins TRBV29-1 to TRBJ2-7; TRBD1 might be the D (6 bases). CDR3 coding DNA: TGCAGCGTTTCAGGGGAGCGGACGGGCCCCTACGAGCAGTACTTC. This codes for CSVSGERTGPYEQYF.